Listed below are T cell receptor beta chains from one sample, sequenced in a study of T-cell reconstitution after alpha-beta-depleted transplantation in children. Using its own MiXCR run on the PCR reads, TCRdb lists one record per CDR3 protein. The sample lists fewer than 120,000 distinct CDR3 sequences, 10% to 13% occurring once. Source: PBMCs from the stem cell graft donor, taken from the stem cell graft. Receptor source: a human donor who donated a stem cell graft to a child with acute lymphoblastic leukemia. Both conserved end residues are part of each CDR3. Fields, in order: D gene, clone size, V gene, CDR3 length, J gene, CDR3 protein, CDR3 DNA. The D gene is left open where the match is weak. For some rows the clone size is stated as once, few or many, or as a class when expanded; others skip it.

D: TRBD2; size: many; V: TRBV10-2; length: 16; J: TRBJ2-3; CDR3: CASTYLAGASTDTQYF; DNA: TGCGCCAGCACCTACTTAGCGGGGGCAAGCACAGATACGCAGTATTTT
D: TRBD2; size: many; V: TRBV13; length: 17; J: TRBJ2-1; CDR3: CASSHGIAGLSRNEQFF; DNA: TGTGCCAGCAGCCACGGAATAGCGGGCCTCTCACGCAATGAGCAGTTCTTC
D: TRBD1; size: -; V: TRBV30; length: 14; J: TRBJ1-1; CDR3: CAWRRQGRITEAFF; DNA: TGTGCCTGGCGAAGACAGGGGCGGATCACTGAAGCTTTCTTT
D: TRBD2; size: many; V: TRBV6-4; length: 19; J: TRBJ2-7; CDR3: CASSRRRTSGPIPPYEQYF; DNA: TGTGCCAGCAGCCGAAGACGGACTAGCGGGCCTATCCCCCCCTACGAGCAGTACTTC
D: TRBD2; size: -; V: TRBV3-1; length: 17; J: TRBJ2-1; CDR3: CASCQELAGGNPNEQFF; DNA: TGTGCCAGCTGCCAAGAATTGGCGGGAGGAAACCCCAATGAGCAGTTCTTC
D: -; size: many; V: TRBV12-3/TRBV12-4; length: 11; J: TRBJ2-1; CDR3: CASAISNEQFF; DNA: TGTGCCAGCGCGATCTCGAATGAGCAGTTCTTC
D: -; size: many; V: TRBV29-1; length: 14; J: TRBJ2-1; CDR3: CSVVRQGFYNEQFF; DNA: TGCAGCGTTGTAAGGCAGGGATTCTACAATGAGCAGTTCTTC
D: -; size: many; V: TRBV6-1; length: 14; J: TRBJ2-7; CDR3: CASSERGITYEQYF; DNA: TGTGCCAGCAGTGAACGGGGTATCACCTACGAGCAGTACTTC
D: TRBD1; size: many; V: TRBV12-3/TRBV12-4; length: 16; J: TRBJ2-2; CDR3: CASKGATQGVAGELFF; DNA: TGTGCCAGCAAAGGGGCCACACAGGGGGTCGCCGGGGAGCTGTTTTTT
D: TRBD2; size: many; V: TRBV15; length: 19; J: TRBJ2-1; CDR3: CATSRAPSGSGSSYNEQFF; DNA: TGTGCCACCAGCAGAGCGCCTAGCGGGAGCGGGAGCTCCTACAATGAGCAGTTCTTC
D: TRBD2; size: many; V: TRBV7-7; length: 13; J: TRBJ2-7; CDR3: CASSRLAGDEQYF; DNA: TGTGCTAGCAGCCGACTAGCGGGGGACGAGCAGTACTTC
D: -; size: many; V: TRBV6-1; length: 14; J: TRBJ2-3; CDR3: CASSARKGRDTQYF; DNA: TGTGCCAGCAGTGCACGGAAGGGAAGAGATACGCAGTATTTT
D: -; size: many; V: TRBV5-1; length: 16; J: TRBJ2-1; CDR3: CASSLGGLISYNEQFF; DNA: TGCGCCAGCAGCTTGGGAGGACTTATCTCCTACAATGAGCAGTTCTTC
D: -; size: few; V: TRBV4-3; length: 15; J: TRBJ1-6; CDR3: CASSQVGGGGSPLHF; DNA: TGCGCCAGCAGCCAAGTAGGCGGGGGAGGATCACCCCTCCACTTT
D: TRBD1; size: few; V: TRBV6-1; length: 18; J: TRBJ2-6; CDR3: CARHDWTGFTSGANVLTF; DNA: TGTGCCCGCCACGACTGGACAGGGTTCACCTCTGGGGCCAACGTCCTGACTTTC
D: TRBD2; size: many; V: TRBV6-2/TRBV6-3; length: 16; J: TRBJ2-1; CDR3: CASSYAGTSDYNEQFF; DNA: TGTGCCAGCAGTTACGCCGGGACTAGCGACTACAATGAGCAGTTCTTC
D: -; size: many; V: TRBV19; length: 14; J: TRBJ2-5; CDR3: CASSIAHGQETQYF; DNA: TGTGCCAGTAGTATAGCCCACGGCCAAGAGACCCAGTACTTC
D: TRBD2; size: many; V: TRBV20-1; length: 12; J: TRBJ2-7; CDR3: CSAGGGRYEQYF; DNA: TGCAGTGCTGGCGGCGGGAGGTACGAGCAGTACTTC
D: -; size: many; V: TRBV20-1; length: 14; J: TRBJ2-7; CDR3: CSARETDPTYEQYF; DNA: TGCAGTGCTAGAGAAACGGACCCTACCTACGAGCAGTACTTC
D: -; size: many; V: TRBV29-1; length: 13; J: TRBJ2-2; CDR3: CSALDENTGELFF; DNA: TGCAGCGCCCTGGACGAGAACACCGGGGAGCTGTTTTTT
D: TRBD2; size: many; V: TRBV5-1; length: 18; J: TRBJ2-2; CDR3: CASSFSTSGTVGTGELFF; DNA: TGCGCCAGCAGCTTTTCGACTAGCGGGACTGTGGGAACCGGGGAGCTGTTTTTT
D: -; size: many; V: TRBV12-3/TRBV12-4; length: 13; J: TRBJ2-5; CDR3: CASSTAVQETQYF; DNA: TGTGCCAGCAGTACCGCGGTCCAAGAGACCCAGTACTTC
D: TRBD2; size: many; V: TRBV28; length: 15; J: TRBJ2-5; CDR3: CASRAPGLAGKTQYF; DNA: TGTGCCAGCAGAGCTCCGGGACTAGCGGGGAAGACCCAGTACTTC
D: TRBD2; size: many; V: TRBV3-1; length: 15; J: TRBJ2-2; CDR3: CASSQRTSNTGELFF; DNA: TGTGCCAGCAGCCAGAGGACTAGCAACACCGGGGAGCTGTTTTTT
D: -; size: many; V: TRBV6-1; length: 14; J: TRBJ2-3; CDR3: CASSQRRRTDTQYF; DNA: TGTGCCAGCAGTCAGAGGAGGCGGACAGATACGCAGTATTTT
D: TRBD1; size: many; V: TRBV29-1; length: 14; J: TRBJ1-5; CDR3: CSVVGRGQAQPQHF; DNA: TGCAGCGTTGTAGGCAGGGGGCAAGCTCAGCCCCAGCATTTT
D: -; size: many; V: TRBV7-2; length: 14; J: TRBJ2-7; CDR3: CASSFTPNSYEQYF; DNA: TGTGCCAGCAGCTTCACGCCTAACTCCTACGAGCAGTACTTC
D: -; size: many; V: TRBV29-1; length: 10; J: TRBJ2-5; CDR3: CSVLGETQYF; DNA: TGCAGCGTTCTAGGGGAGACCCAGTACTTC
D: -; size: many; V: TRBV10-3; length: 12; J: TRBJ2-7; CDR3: CAAAGSPYEQYF; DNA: TGTGCCGCGGCCGGGAGTCCCTACGAGCAGTACTTC
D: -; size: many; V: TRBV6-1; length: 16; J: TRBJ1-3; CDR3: CASSRTGPAGRNTIYF; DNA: TGTGCCAGCAGTAGAACCGGGCCCGCCGGACGGAACACCATATATTTT
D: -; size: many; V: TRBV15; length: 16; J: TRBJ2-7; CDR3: CATSLRTDDEPYEQYF; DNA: TGTGCCACCTCTCTTAGGACAGACGATGAACCCTACGAGCAGTACTTC
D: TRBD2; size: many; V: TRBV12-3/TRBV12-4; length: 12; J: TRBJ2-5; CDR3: CASRRGDETQYF; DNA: TGTGCCAGCAGGCGGGGGGATGAGACCCAGTACTTC
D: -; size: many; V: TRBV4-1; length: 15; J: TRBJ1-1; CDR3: CASSQVPGAFTEAFF; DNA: TGCGCCAGCAGCCAAGTCCCGGGGGCGTTCACTGAAGCTTTCTTT
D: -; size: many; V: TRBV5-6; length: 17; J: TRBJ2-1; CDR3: CASSLKVFGDSYNEQFF; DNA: TGTGCCAGCAGCTTGAAGGTGTTCGGGGACTCCTACAATGAGCAGTTCTTC
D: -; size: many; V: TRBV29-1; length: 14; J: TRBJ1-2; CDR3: CSVEDRSANYGYTF; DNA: TGCAGCGTTGAAGATCGCTCAGCTAACTATGGCTACACCTTC
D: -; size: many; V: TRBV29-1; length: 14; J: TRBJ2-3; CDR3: CSVGRFSSTDTQYF; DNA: TGCAGCGTTGGACGGTTCTCTAGCACAGATACGCAGTATTTT
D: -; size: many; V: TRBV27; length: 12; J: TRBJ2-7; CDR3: CVTHRPGGEQYF; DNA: TGTGTCACCCACCGGCCCGGCGGGGAGCAGTACTTC
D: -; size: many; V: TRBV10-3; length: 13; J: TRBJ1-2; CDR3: CAISGDVNYGYTF; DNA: TGTGCCATCAGTGGGGACGTAAACTATGGCTACACCTTC
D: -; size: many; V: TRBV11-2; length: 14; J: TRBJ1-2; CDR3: CASSFYARLAGYTF; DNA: TGTGCCAGCAGCTTTTATGCCCGCCTTGCGGGCTACACCTTC
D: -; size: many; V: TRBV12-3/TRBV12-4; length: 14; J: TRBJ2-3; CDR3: CASTRQASTDTQYF; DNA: TGTGCCAGCACCCGACAGGCCAGCACAGATACGCAGTATTTT
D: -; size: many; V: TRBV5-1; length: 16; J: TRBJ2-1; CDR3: CASSPAIGGSYNEQFF; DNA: TGCGCCAGCAGCCCGGCCATTGGGGGGTCCTACAATGAGCAGTTCTTC
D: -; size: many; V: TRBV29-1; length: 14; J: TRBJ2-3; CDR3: CSVDLTTSTDTQYF; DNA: TGCAGCGTTGACCTCACAACTAGCACAGATACGCAGTATTTT
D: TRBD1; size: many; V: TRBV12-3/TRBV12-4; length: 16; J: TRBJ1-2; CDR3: CASSSGWDRLPYGYTF; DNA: TGTGCCAGCAGTTCCGGATGGGACAGGCTCCCTTATGGCTACACCTTC
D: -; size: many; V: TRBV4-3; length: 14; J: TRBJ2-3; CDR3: CASSQEAARDTQYF; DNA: TGCGCCAGCAGCCAAGAGGCAGCCCGGGATACGCAGTATTTT
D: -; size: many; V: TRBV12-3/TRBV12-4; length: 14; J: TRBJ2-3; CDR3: CASSFVASTDTQYF; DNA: TGTGCCAGCAGTTTCGTCGCGAGCACAGATACGCAGTATTTT
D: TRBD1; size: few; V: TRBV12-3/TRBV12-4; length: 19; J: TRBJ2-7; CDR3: CASRAITGTGLGSSYEQYF; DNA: TGTGCCAGCAGAGCCATTACCGGGACAGGGTTAGGTAGCTCCTACGAGCAGTACTTC
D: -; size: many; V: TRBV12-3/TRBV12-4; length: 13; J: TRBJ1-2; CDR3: CASSLVPNYGYTF; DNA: TGTGCCAGCAGTTTAGTCCCTAACTATGGCTACACCTTC
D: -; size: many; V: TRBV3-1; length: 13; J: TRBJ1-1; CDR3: CASRHRGGTEAFF; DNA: TGTGCCAGCAGGCACCGGGGGGGCACTGAAGCTTTCTTT
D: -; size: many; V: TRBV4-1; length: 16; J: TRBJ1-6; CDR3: CASSGGEGSYNSPLHF; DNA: TGCGCCAGCAGCGGAGGGGAGGGCTCCTATAATTCACCCCTCCACTTT
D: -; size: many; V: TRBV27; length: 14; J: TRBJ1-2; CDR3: CASSLGGFSYGYTF; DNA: TGTGCCAGCAGTTTAGGGGGGTTTTCCTATGGCTACACCTTC
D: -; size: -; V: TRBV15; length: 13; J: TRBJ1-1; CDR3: CATSRDYPAEAFF; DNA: TGTGCCACCAGCAGAGATTACCCCGCTGAAGCTTTCTTT
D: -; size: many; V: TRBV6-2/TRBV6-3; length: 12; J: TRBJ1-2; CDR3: CASSEGGYGYTF; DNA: TGTGCCAGCAGCGAGGGGGGATACGGCTACACCTTC
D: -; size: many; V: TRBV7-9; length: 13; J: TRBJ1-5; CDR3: CASSLASGKPQHF; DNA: TGTGCCAGCAGCTTAGCCTCAGGGAAGCCCCAGCATTTT
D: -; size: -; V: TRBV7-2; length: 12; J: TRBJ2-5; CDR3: CASSPNRETQYF; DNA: TGTGCCAGCAGCCCCAACCGGGAGACCCAGTACTTC
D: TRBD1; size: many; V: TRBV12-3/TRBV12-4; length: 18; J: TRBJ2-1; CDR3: CASSPRGGTGGARNEQFF; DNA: TGTGCCAGCAGTCCCCGCGGAGGGACAGGGGGCGCGAGGAATGAGCAGTTCTTC
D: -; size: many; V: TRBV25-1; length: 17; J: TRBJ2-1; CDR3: CASSDMRTPGSYNEQFF; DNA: TGTGCCAGCAGTGATATGAGGACCCCGGGTAGCTACAATGAGCAGTTCTTC
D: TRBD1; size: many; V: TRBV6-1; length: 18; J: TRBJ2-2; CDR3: CASSELVRTGPNTGELFF; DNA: TGTGCCAGCAGTGAACTTGTTAGGACAGGCCCGAACACCGGGGAGCTGTTTTTT